The next 8 T cell receptor beta chains were all read from a single sample in a study of T cell responses to AZD1222 COVID-19 vaccine. Sequenced by immunoSEQ multiplex PCR; TCRdb stores in-frame clones only, minus some. The table shows over 120,000 clones, with about 90% occurring only once. Here the sequenced sample was peripheral blood, taken on day 0 of AZD1222 vaccination. Receptors were obtained from an adult in good health.

The chain has TRBV6-1 and TRBJ2-7, with D uncertain. The CDR3 is made up of 14 amino acids. V was clipped by 3 bases and J by 3 bases, with 12 bases between them. Germline CDR1 is MNHNS and CDR2 is SASEGT. The CDR3 is CASSDPPVYYEQYF. In nucleotides, the CDR3 is TGTGCCAGCAGTGACCCACCGGTCTACTACGAGCAGTACTTC.

The genes are TRBV18 and TRBJ2-1, with D hard to call. The CDR3 is made up of 12 amino acids. With 4 bases removed from V and 8 bases from J, the gap between germline ends came to 9 bases. Germline V gene sequence: CDR1 KGHSH, CDR2 LQKENI. CDR3 DNA sequence: TGTGCCAGCTCACAAAACAGCGATGAGCAGTTCTTC. Amino acid sequence: CASSQNSDEQFF.

The count of this clone is one. The chain links TRBV2 to TRBJ2-5; 12 bases map to TRBD2. Per germline, CDR1 SNHLY and CDR2 FYNNEI. V lost 8 bases to trimming and J lost 3 bases; unmatched junction nucleotides: 4. This CDR3 region has 14 residues. In DNA, the CDR3 is TGTGCCAGCGGTTGGACTAGCGGGGAAGAGACCCAGTACTTC. Translating it yields CASGWTSGEETQYF.

V gene TRBV20-1 combines with J gene TRBJ2-3, with D perhaps matching TRBD2 (6 bases). Between the trimmed V and J ends, which lost 3 bases and 1 base, there was a span of 23 bases. The germline gives CDR1 DFQATT, CDR2 SNEGSKA (reference sequence). This CDR3 is built from 18 residues. The CDR3 DNA sequence: TGCAGTGCTAGTGGCTGGGACCTAGCCTGGAGGGGCACAGATACGCAGTATTTT. It is translated as CSASGWDLAWRGTDTQYF.

The chain couples TRBV5-1 to TRBJ1-2; possibly TRBD1 for D (6 bases). CDR1 is SGHRS and CDR2 is YFSETQ in the germline V gene. V lost 3 bases and J lost 4, with 10 bases in between. This CDR3 has 13 amino acids. The CDR3 DNA sequence: TGCGCCAGCAGCTCCTCGGACAGCTATGGCTACACCTTC. Translated: CASSSSDSYGYTF. The full variable domain, rest sourced from reference TRBV5-1 and TRBJ1-2, is KAGVTQTPRYLIKTRGQQVTLSCSPISGHRSVSWYQQTPGQGLQFLFEYFSETQRNKGNFPGRFSGRQFSNSRSEMNVSTLELGDSALYLCASSSSDSYGYTFGSGTRLTVV.

J is TRBJ1-6 and V is TRBV28; D unclear. CDR3 length: 13 amino acids. The V gene's germline CDR1 is MDHEN and CDR2 SYDVKM. Between the trimmed V and J ends, which lost 3 bases and 11 bases, there was a span of 11 bases. The CDR3 coding sequence is TGTGCCAGCAGTTTCCGAGGTGGTACACCCCTCCACTTT. Amino acid sequence: CASSFRGGTPLHF.

The chain recombines TRBV9 with TRBJ2-5; 11 nucleotides match TRBD2. The CDR3 spans 16 residues. CDR1 is SGDLS, CDR2 YYNGEE, per germline. V was pared by 0 bases and J by 2 bases, with 3 bases of the junction left unmatched. This CDR3 reads CASSVGGLAVQETQYF. The CDR3 bases are TGTGCCAGCAGCGTAGGGGGACTAGCGGTTCAAGAGACCCAGTACTTC.

The chain joins TRBV20-1 to TRBJ2-1; D gene uncertain. V gave up 6 bases and J gave up 3 bases, with 6 bases separating them. This CDR3 comprises 11 residues. Germline V CDR1 and CDR2: DFQATT, SNEGSKA (reference sequence). For the CDR3, the DNA is TGCAGTGCCTTCATCTACAATGAGCAGTTCTTC. Protein product: CSAFIYNEQFF.